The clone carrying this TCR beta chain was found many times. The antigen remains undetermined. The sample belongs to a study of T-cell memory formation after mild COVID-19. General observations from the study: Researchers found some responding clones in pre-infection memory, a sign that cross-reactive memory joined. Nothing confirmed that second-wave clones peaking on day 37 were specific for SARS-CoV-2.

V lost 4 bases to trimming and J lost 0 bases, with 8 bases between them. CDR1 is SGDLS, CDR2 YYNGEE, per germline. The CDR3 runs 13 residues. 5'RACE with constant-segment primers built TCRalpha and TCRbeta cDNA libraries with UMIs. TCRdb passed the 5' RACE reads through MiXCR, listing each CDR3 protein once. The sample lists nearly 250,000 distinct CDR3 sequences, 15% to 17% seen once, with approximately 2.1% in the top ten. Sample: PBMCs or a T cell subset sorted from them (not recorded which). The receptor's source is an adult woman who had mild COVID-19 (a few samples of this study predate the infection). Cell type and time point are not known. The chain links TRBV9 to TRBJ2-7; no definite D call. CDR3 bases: TGTGCCAGCAGCTCGGACCCCTCCTACGAGCAGTACTTC. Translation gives CASSSDPSYEQYF.